This T cell receptor beta chain was obtained from a study of T cells after yellow fever vaccination. Study information: Any fraction with a low cell number was prepared using SMART-Seq v4 Ultra Low Input. Regarding the study as a whole: High-abundance clonotypes from the bulk population could contaminate FACS-sorted repertoires. Booster sampling recovered most clones from primary vaccination (roughly 96% CD4, approximately 90% CD8).

The table lists this clonotype with a few counts. What it recognizes is unknown. Germline V gene data show CDR1 as GTSNPN and CDR2 as SVGIG (reference sequence). This CDR3 is built from 15 residues. J was trimmed by 4 bases and V by 3 bases; bases with no gene match: 10. Template switching by 5'RACE produced TCR cDNA, adding a universal primer site and UMIs. TCRdb ran MiXCR on the 5' RACE reads and lists one entry per CDR3 protein. Of 350,000 to 550,000 distinct CDR3 sequences in the sample, around 19% were seen once. The origin of this receptor is a man between 18 and 35 years old who received the YFV17D yellow fever vaccine. This specimen was PBMCs, taken before the yellow fever booster vaccination. The chain links TRBV30 to TRBJ2-7, with TRBD1 identical over 9 bases. For the CDR3, the DNA is TGTGCCTGGAGCCTCGGGACAGGGCGTTTATACGAGCAGTACTTC. Protein sequence: CAWSLGTGRLYEQYF.